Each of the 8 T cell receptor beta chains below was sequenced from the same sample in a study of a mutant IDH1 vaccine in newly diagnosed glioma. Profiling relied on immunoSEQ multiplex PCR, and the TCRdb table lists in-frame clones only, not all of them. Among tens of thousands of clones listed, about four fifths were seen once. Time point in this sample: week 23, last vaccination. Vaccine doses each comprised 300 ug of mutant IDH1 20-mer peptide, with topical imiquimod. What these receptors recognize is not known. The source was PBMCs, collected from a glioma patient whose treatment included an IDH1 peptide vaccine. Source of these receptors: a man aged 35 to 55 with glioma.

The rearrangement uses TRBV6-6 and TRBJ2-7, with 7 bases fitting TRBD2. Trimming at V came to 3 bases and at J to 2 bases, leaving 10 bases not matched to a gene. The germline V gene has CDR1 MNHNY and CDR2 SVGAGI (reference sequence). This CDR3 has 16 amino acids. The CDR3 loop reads CASSYGGGDTTYEQYF. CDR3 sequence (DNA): TGTGCCAGCAGTTATGGGGGGGGTGACACCACCTACGAGCAGTACTTC.

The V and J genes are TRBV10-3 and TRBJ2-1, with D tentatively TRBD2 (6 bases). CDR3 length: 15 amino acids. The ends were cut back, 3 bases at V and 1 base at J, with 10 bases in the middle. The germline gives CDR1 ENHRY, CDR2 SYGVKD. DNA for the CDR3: TGTGCCATCAGTGATCGGGGGAGTTCCTACAATGAGCAGTTCTTC. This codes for CAISDRGSSYNEQFF.

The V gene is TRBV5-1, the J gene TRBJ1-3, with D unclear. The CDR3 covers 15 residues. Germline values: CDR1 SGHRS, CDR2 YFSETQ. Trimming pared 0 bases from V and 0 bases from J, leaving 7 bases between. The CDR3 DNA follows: TGCGCCAGCAGCTTGGAGTCTTCCTCTGGAAACACCATATATTTT. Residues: CASSLESSSGNTIYF.

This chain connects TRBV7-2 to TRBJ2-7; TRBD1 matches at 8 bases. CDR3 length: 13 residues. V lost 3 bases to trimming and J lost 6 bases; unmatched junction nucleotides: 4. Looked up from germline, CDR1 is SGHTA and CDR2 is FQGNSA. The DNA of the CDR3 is TGTGCCAGCAGCTTGGACAGGGCCCGCGAGCAGTACTTC. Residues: CASSLDRAREQYF.

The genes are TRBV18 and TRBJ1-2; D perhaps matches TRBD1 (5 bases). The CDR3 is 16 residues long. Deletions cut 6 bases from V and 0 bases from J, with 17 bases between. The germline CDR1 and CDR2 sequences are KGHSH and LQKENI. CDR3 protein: CASSQIMTAPNYGYTF. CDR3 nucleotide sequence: TGTGCCAGCTCCCAAATAATGACAGCTCCTAACTATGGCTACACCTTC.

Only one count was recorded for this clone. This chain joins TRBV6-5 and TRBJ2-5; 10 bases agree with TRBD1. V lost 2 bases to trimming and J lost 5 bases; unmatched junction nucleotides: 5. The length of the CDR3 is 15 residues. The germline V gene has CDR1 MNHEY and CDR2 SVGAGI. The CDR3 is CASSYIRQGAETQYF. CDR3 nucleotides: TGTGCCAGCAGTTACATAAGACAGGGGGCCGAGACCCAGTACTTC.

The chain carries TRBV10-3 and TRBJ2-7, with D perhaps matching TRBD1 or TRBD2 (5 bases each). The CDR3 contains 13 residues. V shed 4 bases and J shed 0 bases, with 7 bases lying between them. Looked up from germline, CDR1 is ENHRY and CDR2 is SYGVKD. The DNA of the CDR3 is TGTGCCATCAGTGGGGGGTCCTCCTACGAGCAGTACTTC. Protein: CAISGGSSYEQYF.

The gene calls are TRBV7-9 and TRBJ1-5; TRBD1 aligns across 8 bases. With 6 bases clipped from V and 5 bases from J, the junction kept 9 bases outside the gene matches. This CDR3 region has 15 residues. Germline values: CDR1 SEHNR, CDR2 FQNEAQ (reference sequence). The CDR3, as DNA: TGTGCCAGCAGTTTGGACAGGGAAGTAGATCAGCCCCAGCATTTT. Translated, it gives CASSLDREVDQPQHF.